This T cell receptor beta chain was found in a study of T cells in Graves' hyperthyroidism and ophthalmopathy. Many counts were recorded for this clonotype. Its antigen is still unknown. The study, taken as a whole, reports: Blood also carried most thyroid clonotypes expanded above 0.001. The model identified upcoming ophthalmopathy a median 6.5 months ahead of onset.

Amplification yielded TCR beta CDR3 regions, with RNA transcripts as the source. When the TCR CDR3 underwent first-round RT-PCR, the HTBI primer set was used. TCRdb redid the calling of the multiplex PCR reads with MiXCR, one entry per CDR3 protein. The sample lists some 250,000 distinct CDR3 sequences; roughly 14% were seen once. The CDR3 is 14 residues long. The V gene lost 3 bases and the J gene lost 0 bases, with 9 bases spanning the gap. Germline V gives CDR1 MNHEY, CDR2 SMNVEV (reference sequence). The material sequenced was blood. The receptor was isolated from a woman aged 40 to 50 with Graves' hyperthyroidism that later progressed to Graves' ophthalmopathy. V gene TRBV27 combines with J gene TRBJ2-7; no definite D call. The CDR3 DNA sequence: TGTGCCAGCAGTTTGATGGCAGACTCCTACGAGCAGTACTTC. Translation gives CASSLMADSYEQYF.